What follows describes a single T cell receptor beta chain. Its antigen remains unknown. The V end lost 3 bases, the J end lost 6 bases, and 3 bases lay between the germline ends. There are 11 residues in the CDR3. Germline lookup yields CDR1 MNHNY and CDR2 SVGAGI (reference sequence). This specimen belongs to a study of CD8+ T cells in alopecia areata. As for the study in general: Tofacitinib administration to treated patients was oral, at 5 to 10 mg twice daily. It was 6 to 18 months of tofacitinib, and then there were 6 months off drug.

After isolation, RNA underwent reverse transcription to generate cDNA as the sequencing template. Method: immunoSEQ multiplex PCR; TCRdb's copy keeps in-frame clones and lacks some. Here the sample spans 150,000 to 200,000 clones, about 67% being singletons. Study conclusions and caveats: Among the cells sequenced in scalp samples are also the resident alphabeta T cells of normal skin. An increase in clonality over normal scalp was evident in lesional scalp, especially alopecia totalis/universalis.

The receptor comes from a human donor with alopecia areata. This sequence joins TRBV6-6 and TRBJ2-1; D not resolved. The specimen comprised CD8+ T cells sorted from blood, sampled at week 0. The CDR3 spells CASSYINEQFF. The CDR3 DNA sequence: TGTGCCAGCAGTTATATCAATGAGCAGTTCTTC.